A selection of T cell receptor beta chains follows, all from one sample in a study of T cell responses to AZD1222 COVID-19 vaccine. The repertoire was sequenced with immunoSEQ multiplex PCR; TCRdb's copy has only in-frame clones and lacks some. Here the sample spans 65,000 to 100,000 clones, around 93% being singletons. This sample comprised peripheral blood, obtained 28 days after the second AZD1222 dose. These receptors all come from an adult who received the AZD1222 COVID-19 vaccine. Each CDR3 is given with its conserved first and last residue. The D gene is left open where the match is weak. Size is stated for part of the rows, as once, few or many counts, or as a class when the clone is expanded.

CDR3 DNA,CDR3 protein,clone size,V gene,J gene,D gene
TGTGCCATCAGGATGGGACAGGGGCTAAACGAGCAGTACTTC,CAIRMGQGLNEQYF,-,TRBV10-3,TRBJ2-7,TRBD1
TGTGCCAGCAGTTTTTCCGGTATTACAGCTGAGCAGTTCTTC,CASSFSGITAEQFF,-,TRBV6-6,TRBJ2-1,-
TGCGCCAGCAGTGAGTCGTTGTTTGAGCAGTTCTTC,CASSESLFEQFF,once,TRBV10-1,TRBJ2-1,-
TGTGCCAGCTCACCAGAGGTCACCTACGAGCAGTACTTC,CASSPEVTYEQYF,-,TRBV18,TRBJ2-7,-
TGTGCCAGCAGCGGACCCACTTGGGGGTTGGGGGAGACCCAGTACTTC,CASSGPTWGLGETQYF,-,TRBV9,TRBJ2-5,-
TGTGCCAGTAGTACCCGAGAAGCAACCTACAATGAGCAGTTCTTC,CASSTREATYNEQFF,-,TRBV19,TRBJ2-1,-
TGCGCCAGCAGTGAAGGGCCTTCATACGAGCAGTACTTC,CASSEGPSYEQYF,-,TRBV10-1,TRBJ2-7,-
TGTGCCAGCAGCTCGTCGGTGGGGGGATATAGCAATCAGCCCCAGCATTTT,CASSSSVGGYSNQPQHF,-,TRBV7-8,TRBJ1-5,-
TGTGCCTGGACCCTGACAGGGGCGAACACTGAAGCTTTCTTT,CAWTLTGANTEAFF,-,TRBV30,TRBJ1-1,TRBD1
TGTGCCAGTAGTAAGAGACGGGGCTCCTACGAGCAGTACTTC,CASSKRRGSYEQYF,-,TRBV19,TRBJ2-7,-
TGTGCCAGCAGCTTCCACAGGGATAGCACAGATACGCAGTATTTT,CASSFHRDSTDTQYF,-,TRBV5-8,TRBJ2-3,-
TGTGCCAGCAGCGTCGGGACTAGCGGCACAGATACGCAGTATTTT,CASSVGTSGTDTQYF,-,TRBV9,TRBJ2-3,TRBD2
TGTGCCAGCAGTTTAGCCCCCCTTAACACCGGGGAGCTGTTTTTT,CASSLAPLNTGELFF,-,TRBV27,TRBJ2-2,-
TGTGCCAGCAGTTTCAGACAGGATAGCAATCAGCCCCAGCATTTT,CASSFRQDSNQPQHF,-,TRBV6-5,TRBJ1-5,-
TGTGCCAGCAGCGTCACAGGGGAGGTTTGGAATGAGCAGTTCTTC,CASSVTGEVWNEQFF,-,TRBV9,TRBJ2-1,-
TGTGCCAGCAGCCAGGGTAGCTCCGGAAACACCATATATTTT,CASSQGSSGNTIYF,-,TRBV4-2,TRBJ1-3,-
TGTGCCAGCAGTTTGCGGGGGGCGGTTCTAACTACCTACAATGAGCAGTTCTTC,CASSLRGAVLTTYNEQFF,-,TRBV27,TRBJ2-1,TRBD2
TGCAGCGCTACAGGGAGCTCTGGAAACACCATATATTTT,CSATGSSGNTIYF,-,TRBV29-1,TRBJ1-3,-
TGCGCCAGCAGCTCTGGACGTACCTCCTACAATGAGCAGTTCTTC,CASSSGRTSYNEQFF,-,TRBV5-1,TRBJ2-1,-
TGTGCCAGCAGTTATGGTCCCGGTCATGGGCAGTACTTC,CASSYGPGHGQYF,-,TRBV6-5,TRBJ2-7,-
TGTGCCAGCAGTCAGCACTACGAGCAGTACTTC,CASSQHYEQYF,-,TRBV6-2/TRBV6-3,TRBJ2-7,-
TGTGCCAGCAGTTTCGGATCGCAGGCCGATACGCAGTATTTT,CASSFGSQADTQYF,-,TRBV25-1,TRBJ2-3,-
TGCAGTGCTAGTGGGTCGCGGGTTAAGACCCAGTACTTC,CSASGSRVKTQYF,-,TRBV20-1,TRBJ2-5,-